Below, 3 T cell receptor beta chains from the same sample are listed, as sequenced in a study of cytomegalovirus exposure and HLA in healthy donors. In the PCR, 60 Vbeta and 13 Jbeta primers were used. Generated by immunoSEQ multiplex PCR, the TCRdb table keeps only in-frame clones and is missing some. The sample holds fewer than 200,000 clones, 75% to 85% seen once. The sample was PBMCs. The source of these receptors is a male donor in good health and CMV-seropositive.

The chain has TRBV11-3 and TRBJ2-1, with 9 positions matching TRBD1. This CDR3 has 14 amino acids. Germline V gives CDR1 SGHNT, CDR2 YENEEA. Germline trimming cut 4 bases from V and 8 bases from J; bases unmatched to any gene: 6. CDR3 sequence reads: CASSSGDRAYEQFF. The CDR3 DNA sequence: TGTGCCAGCAGCTCCGGGGACAGGGCCTATGAGCAGTTCTTC.

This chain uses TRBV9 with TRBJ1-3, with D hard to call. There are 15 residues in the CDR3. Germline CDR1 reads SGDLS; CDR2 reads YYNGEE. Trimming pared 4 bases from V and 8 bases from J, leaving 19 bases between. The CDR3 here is CASSLQRSRFDTIYF. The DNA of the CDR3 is TGTGCCAGCAGCCTCCAGAGGAGTAGGTTCGACACCATATATTTT.

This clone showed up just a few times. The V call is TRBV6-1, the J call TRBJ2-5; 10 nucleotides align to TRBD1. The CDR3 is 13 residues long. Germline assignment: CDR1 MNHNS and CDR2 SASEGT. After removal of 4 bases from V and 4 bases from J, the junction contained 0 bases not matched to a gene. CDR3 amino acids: CASSGDRGETQYF. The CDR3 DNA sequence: TGTGCCAGCAGTGGGGACAGGGGAGAGACCCAGTACTTC.